These 19 T cell receptor beta chains were sequenced from one sample in a study of blood T cell repertoires in COVID-19. Only in-frame clones appear in the TCRdb table, and some are missing; sequencing was by immunoSEQ multiplex PCR. Found here are 200,000 to 250,000 clones, about 90% of them singletons; the top ten hold about 2.5%. The sequencing sample was made of peripheral blood. The receptors were sampled from a woman between 55 and 75 years old with acute or convalescent COVID-19.

The chain uses TRBV30 and TRBJ2-6; D perhaps matches TRBD1 (6 bases). The germline gives CDR1 GTSNPN, CDR2 SVGIG (reference sequence). Trimming took 6 bases from V and 1 from J, leaving 7 bases between them. This CDR3 region has 13 residues. The CDR3 region is CACDRSGANVLTF. The CDR3 nucleotides are TGTGCCTGTGACAGGTCTGGGGCCAACGTCCTGACTTTC.

V is TRBV6-6 and J is TRBJ1-5; D possibly corresponds to TRBD1 (6 bases). The germline V gene has CDR1 MNHNY and CDR2 SVGAGI (reference sequence). V dropped 5 bases and J dropped 0 bases, with 8 bases sitting between them. This CDR3 is built from 14 residues. As DNA, the CDR3 is TGTGCCAGCAGTGGCAGGGGTAGCAATCAGCCCCAGCATTTT. Translated, it gives CASSGRGSNQPQHF.

The chain uses TRBV30 and TRBJ1-1; D possibly corresponds to TRBD1 (5 bases). CDR3 length: 13 residues. Between the trimmed V and J ends, which lost 4 bases and 2 bases, there was a span of 11 bases. Germline CDR1 GTSNPN, CDR2 SVGIG (reference sequence). The CDR3 bases are TGTGCCTGGATGCAGACAGCTAACACTGAAGCTTTCTTT. Protein sequence: CAWMQTANTEAFF. The whole variable domain, remainder taken from reference TRBV30 and TRBJ1-1, is SQTIHQWPATLVQPVGSPLSLECTVEGTSNPNLYWYRQAAGRGLQLLFYSVGIGQISSEVPQNLSASRPQDRQFILSSKKLLLSDSGFYLCAWMQTANTEAFFGQGTRLTVV.

A single count supports this clone. The chain links TRBV12-3 or TRBV12-4 to TRBJ1-2; D not resolved. CDR3 length equals 13 residues. With 5 bases removed from V and 4 bases from J, the gap between germline ends came to 11 bases. The CDR3 nucleotides are TGTGCCAGCAGTCCCACAGAAAGCTATGGCTACACCTTC. Translated, it gives CASSPTESYGYTF.

The V and J genes are TRBV7-2 and TRBJ2-5, with 10 bases lining up with TRBD2. Germline V gives CDR1 SGHTA, CDR2 FQGNSA. Losses at the gene ends were 5 bases for V and 3 bases for J; bases not matched to a gene: 3. This CDR3 comprises 14 residues. The CDR3 DNA is TGTGCCAGCAGCCTAACTAGCGGGGAAGAGACCCAGTACTTC. Protein: CASSLTSGEETQYF.

The chain joins TRBV10-2 to TRBJ1-5, with TRBD1 identical over 7 bases. CDR1 is WSHSY and CDR2 is SAAADI in the germline V gene. Losses at the gene ends were 6 bases for V and 7 bases for J; bases not matched to a gene: 6. There are 13 residues in the CDR3. This CDR3 reads CASRDRAGQPQHF. CDR3 sequence (DNA): TGCGCCAGCAGAGACAGGGCCGGGCAGCCCCAGCATTTT.

The chain has TRBV6-5 and TRBJ2-7, with 9 bases fitting TRBD1. V was clipped by 2 bases and J by 6 bases; unmatched bases: 8. This CDR3 has 15 residues. The V gene's germline CDR1 is MNHEY and CDR2 SVGAGI. CDR3 amino acids: CASSYTGTGSGEQYF. The DNA for the CDR3 is TGTGCCAGCAGTTACACAGGGACAGGGAGTGGCGAGCAGTACTTC.

The chain joins TRBV24-1 to TRBJ2-3; D perhaps matches TRBD2 (5 bases). The V gene lost 1 base and the J gene lost 1 base, with 11 bases spanning the gap. CDR1 is KGHDR and CDR2 is SFDVKD in the germline V gene. This CDR3 has 16 residues. CDR3 in amino acids: CATSDLKGVGTDTQYF. As DNA, the CDR3 is TGTGCCACCAGTGATTTAAAGGGAGTGGGCACAGATACGCAGTATTTT.

The J gene is TRBJ1-2, the V gene TRBV5-6; D is possibly TRBD1 (6 bases). The CDR3 spans 14 residues. V lost 5 bases and J 4 bases, leaving 15 bases between the germline ends. In germline, CDR1 is SGHDT, CDR2 YYEEEE. The CDR3 DNA follows: TGTGCCAGCAGTAGCCACGGCAGGGGCTATGGCTACACCTTC. Amino acids: CASSSHGRGYGYTF.

V is TRBV4-2 and J is TRBJ2-2; 8 bases line up with TRBD2. This CDR3 region has 17 residues. After removal of 2 bases from V and 5 bases from J, the junction contained 10 bases not matched to a gene. Germline CDR1 is LGHNA and CDR2 is YNFKEQ. The CDR3 reads CASSQSSGGGMTGELFF. The CDR3 nucleotides are TGTGCCAGCAGCCAATCTTCTGGCGGGGGGATGACCGGGGAGCTGTTTTTT.

This chain connects TRBV19 to TRBJ2-1; a possible D gene is TRBD2 (5 bases). The germline CDR1 and CDR2 sequences are LNHDA and SQIVND (reference sequence). The CDR3 extends over 13 amino acids. Trimming stripped 3 bases from V and 5 bases from J, with 8 bases between. CDR3 protein: CASSIQRNNEQFF. CDR3 sequence (DNA): TGTGCCAGTAGTATCCAGCGGAACAATGAGCAGTTCTTC.

The gene calls are TRBV5-8 and TRBJ1-6; the D is unclear. Trimming left V 10 bases short and J 0 bases short, with 20 bases between. The germline V gene encodes CDR1 SGHTS and CDR2 YDEGEE. The CDR3 consists of 17 residues. For the CDR3, the DNA is TGTGCCGGTTTAGAGGGAGGGTCGAGCTCCTATAATTCACCCCTCCACTTT. Its translation is CAGLEGGSSSYNSPLHF.

The chain couples TRBV5-4 to TRBJ2-5, with TRBD1 matching 9 bases. Per the germline V gene, CDR1 is SGHNT and CDR2 is YYREEE (reference sequence). J gave up 2 bases and V 0 bases, and 5 bases lay outside the gene matches. This CDR3 spans 16 amino acids. CDR3 DNA: TGTGCCAGCAGCTTGGTTGGGACAGGGCTTCAAGAGACCCAGTACTTC. Translated, it gives CASSLVGTGLQETQYF.

This chain connects TRBV6-5 to TRBJ1-4; D is ambiguous. The V gene lost 2 bases and the J gene lost 8 bases, with 18 bases spanning the gap. The CDR3 sequence is 16 residues long. Germline-derived CDR1 and CDR2 are MNHEY and SVGAGI. CDR3 DNA: TGTGCCAGCAGTTACGACCGTTCGCTGCGGGGAGAAAAACTGTTTTTT. It encodes CASSYDRSLRGEKLFF.

The chain is built from TRBV9 and TRBJ1-6; D is perhaps TRBD1 (5 bases). The CDR3 has 14 amino acids. Trimming took off 0 bases at V and 7 bases at J, with 8 bases between the two ends. Germline CDR1 is SGDLS and CDR2 is YYNGEE. The CDR3 loop is CASSVAAGNSPLHF. The CDR3 DNA reads TGTGCCAGCAGCGTAGCGGCAGGGAATTCACCCCTCCACTTT.

The chain employs TRBV6-5 and TRBJ1-2; TRBD1 aligns across 7 bases. The germline V gene encodes CDR1 MNHEY and CDR2 SVGAGI. The CDR3 is made up of 15 amino acids. The V segment lost 2 bases and the J segment 5 bases; nucleotides outside the gene matches: 8. CDR3 nucleotides: TGTGCCAGCAGTTACCGTGTAGGGGGCGGGTATGGCTACACCTTC. This translates into CASSYRVGGGYGYTF.

This clone was recorded only once. The chain has TRBV6-5 and TRBJ2-3, with TRBD2 matching 8 bases. Germline CDR1 MNHEY, CDR2 SVGAGI. The length of the CDR3 is 15 residues. The V gene end was trimmed by 6 bases and the J gene end by 2 bases; junction bases not matched to a gene: 7. In DNA, the CDR3 is TGTGCCAGCAGCGCGGGGGGTCCTGACACAGATACGCAGTATTTT. Translating gives CASSAGGPDTDTQYF.

The chain has TRBV5-1 and TRBJ1-2; 11 nucleotides agree with TRBD1. The CDR3 loop spans 14 amino acids. Germline CDR1 and CDR2: SGHRS and YFSETQ. Losses at the gene ends were 4 bases for V and 6 bases for J; bases not matched to a gene: 5. The CDR3 spells CASSPDRGPDGYTF. The CDR3 DNA reads as TGCGCCAGCAGCCCGGACAGGGGGCCGGATGGCTACACCTTC.

This chain links TRBV7-2 with TRBJ1-2; D is perhaps TRBD1 (6 bases). CDR1 is SGHTA and CDR2 is FQGNSA in the germline V gene. This CDR3 spans 14 amino acids. V was trimmed by 3 bases and J by 7 bases, leaving 15 bases between them. CDR3 residues: CASSFATGLFGYTF. The CDR3 nucleotides are TGTGCCAGCAGCTTTGCGACAGGCCTATTTGGCTACACCTTC.